Listed below are T cell receptor beta chains from one sample, sequenced in a study of blood T cell repertoires in COVID-19. Method: immunoSEQ multiplex PCR; TCRdb's copy keeps in-frame clones and lacks some. This repertoire shows around 68,000 clones, approximately 83% found once; its top ten account for just under 3%. Sequencing used peripheral blood. The receptors stem from a man of 80 years or more with acute or convalescent COVID-19. The CDR3 runs from the conserved cysteine through the conserved F or W. Each record gives: V gene, clone size, J gene, D gene, CDR3 DNA, CDR3 protein. A D gene is named only where the DNA matches it firmly. Not every row has a clone size; where given, it reads once, few, many or a size class.

v_call: TRBV18
clone_size: NA
j_call: TRBJ1-3
d_call: NA
cdr3_nt: TGTGCCAGCTCGCCCGCCACAACAAGCGCTGGAAACACCATATATTTT
cdr3_aa: CASSPATTSAGNTIYF

v_call: TRBV24-1
clone_size: NA
j_call: TRBJ2-1
d_call: NA
cdr3_nt: TGTGCCACCAGTGATTTGCATCTGGCGGGCTACAATGAGCAGTTCTTC
cdr3_aa: CATSDLHLAGYNEQFF

v_call: TRBV12-5
clone_size: NA
j_call: TRBJ2-7
d_call: TRBD2
cdr3_nt: TGTGCTAGTGGTTTGCCTCGGACTAGCGGGAGTGGCGAGCAGTACTTC
cdr3_aa: CASGLPRTSGSGEQYF

v_call: TRBV10-3
clone_size: NA
j_call: TRBJ1-5
d_call: NA
cdr3_nt: TGTGCCATCAGCGATTCCGGGACACGCCATAGCAATCAGCCCCAGCATTTT
cdr3_aa: CAISDSGTRHSNQPQHF

v_call: TRBV7-6
clone_size: NA
j_call: TRBJ2-5
d_call: NA
cdr3_nt: TGTGCCAGCAGCTTAGGCGGGCGGACGGAGACCCAGTACTTC
cdr3_aa: CASSLGGRTETQYF

v_call: TRBV11-2
clone_size: NA
j_call: TRBJ2-1
d_call: NA
cdr3_nt: TGTGCCAGCACCAGAACGACAGGCGGTAATGAGCAGTTCTTC
cdr3_aa: CASTRTTGGNEQFF

v_call: TRBV7-2
clone_size: NA
j_call: TRBJ1-2
d_call: NA
cdr3_nt: TGTGCCAGCAGATTACCGCCAGCTAACTATGGCTACACCTTC
cdr3_aa: CASRLPPANYGYTF

v_call: TRBV6-6
clone_size: NA
j_call: TRBJ1-2
d_call: TRBD1
cdr3_nt: TGTGCCAGCAGCCGTCAGGGGGCTGACTATGGCTACACCTTC
cdr3_aa: CASSRQGADYGYTF

v_call: TRBV10-1
clone_size: few
j_call: TRBJ2-1
d_call: TRBD1
cdr3_nt: TGCGCCAGCAGTGCCCGACAGGGCAGTTGGAATGAGCAGTTCTTC
cdr3_aa: CASSARQGSWNEQFF

v_call: TRBV7-2
clone_size: NA
j_call: TRBJ2-7
d_call: TRBD1
cdr3_nt: TGTGCCATCGAAGCCGGGACAGTTTTCTACGAGCAGTACTTC
cdr3_aa: CAIEAGTVFYEQYF

v_call: TRBV12-3/TRBV12-4
clone_size: NA
j_call: TRBJ1-1
d_call: TRBD1
cdr3_nt: TGTGCCAGCAGGTCGGGACAGGTCACTGAAGCTTTCTTT
cdr3_aa: CASRSGQVTEAFF

v_call: TRBV5-1
clone_size: NA
j_call: TRBJ1-1
d_call: NA
cdr3_nt: TGCGCCAGCAGCTTGGGAGGGGGTTCCCCTGAAGCTTTCTTT
cdr3_aa: CASSLGGGSPEAFF

v_call: TRBV19
clone_size: NA
j_call: TRBJ1-6
d_call: NA
cdr3_nt: TGTGCCAGTAGTCAGCGTGGAAATTCACCCCTCCACTTT
cdr3_aa: CASSQRGNSPLHF

v_call: TRBV28
clone_size: NA
j_call: TRBJ1-2
d_call: TRBD1
cdr3_nt: TGTGCCAGCAGTCAGGGGGCTTCCCCCTATGGCTACACCTTC
cdr3_aa: CASSQGASPYGYTF

v_call: TRBV18
clone_size: once
j_call: TRBJ2-1
d_call: NA
cdr3_nt: TGTGCCAGCTCCCCACAGCGCAATGAGCAGTTCTTC
cdr3_aa: CASSPQRNEQFF

v_call: TRBV6-5
clone_size: few
j_call: TRBJ1-1
d_call: TRBD1
cdr3_nt: TGTGCCAGCAGTCCGGACAGGGTACGGACTGAAGCTTTCTTT
cdr3_aa: CASSPDRVRTEAFF

v_call: TRBV19
clone_size: NA
j_call: TRBJ1-2
d_call: TRBD1
cdr3_nt: TGTGCCAGTAATAAGGGACAGGGGGCTAACTATGGCTACACCTTC
cdr3_aa: CASNKGQGANYGYTF

v_call: TRBV4-3
clone_size: NA
j_call: TRBJ1-3
d_call: NA
cdr3_nt: TGCGCCAGCAGCCAAGAGGCGGGGAGCCGCTCTGGAAACACCATATATTTT
cdr3_aa: CASSQEAGSRSGNTIYF

v_call: TRBV7-9
clone_size: NA
j_call: TRBJ1-3
d_call: NA
cdr3_nt: TGTGCCAGCAGCCTGGACAGTAACGGAAACACCATATATTTT
cdr3_aa: CASSLDSNGNTIYF

v_call: TRBV11-3
clone_size: NA
j_call: TRBJ2-1
d_call: NA
cdr3_nt: TGTGCCAGCAGCTCACTCAGGGGTACCTACAATGAGCAGTTCTTC
cdr3_aa: CASSSLRGTYNEQFF

v_call: TRBV19
clone_size: NA
j_call: TRBJ2-7
d_call: NA
cdr3_nt: TGTGCCAGTAGTCCTAGCCGAAGCTCCTACGAGCAGTACTTC
cdr3_aa: CASSPSRSSYEQYF

v_call: TRBV19
clone_size: NA
j_call: TRBJ2-5
d_call: TRBD2
cdr3_nt: TGTGCCAGTAGTCCCCGGGGACTAGCGGGCGAGACCCAGTACTTC
cdr3_aa: CASSPRGLAGETQYF

v_call: TRBV6-5
clone_size: NA
j_call: TRBJ2-1
d_call: TRBD2
cdr3_nt: TGTGCCAGCAGAGTTTGGGGGAGGGCCCCAAATGAGCAGTTCTTC
cdr3_aa: CASRVWGRAPNEQFF

v_call: TRBV4-2
clone_size: NA
j_call: TRBJ2-5
d_call: TRBD2
cdr3_nt: TGTGCCAGCAGCCGGAAACTAGCGGACACTCAAGAGACCCAGTACTTC
cdr3_aa: CASSRKLADTQETQYF

v_call: TRBV25-1
clone_size: NA
j_call: TRBJ1-6
d_call: NA
cdr3_nt: TGTGCCAGCAGTGATCATGGACTAGGTTCACCCCTCCACTTT
cdr3_aa: CASSDHGLGSPLHF

v_call: TRBV7-2
clone_size: NA
j_call: TRBJ2-7
d_call: NA
cdr3_nt: TGTGCCAGCAGCTTAGGTGGGGGGGCGTACGAGCAGTACTTC
cdr3_aa: CASSLGGGAYEQYF

v_call: TRBV6-5
clone_size: few
j_call: TRBJ1-1
d_call: TRBD1
cdr3_nt: TGTGCCAGCAGTTACGCAGGGGGGAACACTGAAGCTTTCTTT
cdr3_aa: CASSYAGGNTEAFF

v_call: TRBV6-1
clone_size: NA
j_call: TRBJ1-4
d_call: NA
cdr3_nt: TGTGCCAGCAGTGAAAAGCCAGGGCCGTCAACTAATGAAAAACTGTTTTTT
cdr3_aa: CASSEKPGPSTNEKLFF

v_call: TRBV27
clone_size: NA
j_call: TRBJ1-2
d_call: NA
cdr3_nt: TGTGCCAGCAGTTCCCGACAGGTCCTCTCGTCTCGTGAGGCATATGGCTACACCTTC
cdr3_aa: CASSSRQVLSSREAYGYTF

v_call: TRBV11-2
clone_size: NA
j_call: TRBJ2-3
d_call: NA
cdr3_nt: TGTGCCAGCAGCTTAGTTCAGGCGCAGTATTTT
cdr3_aa: CASSLVQAQYF

v_call: TRBV5-1
clone_size: NA
j_call: TRBJ1-2
d_call: NA
cdr3_nt: TGCGCCAGCAGCCTGGGCGCAGGGCGAGATGGCTACACCTTC
cdr3_aa: CASSLGAGRDGYTF

v_call: TRBV30
clone_size: NA
j_call: TRBJ2-4
d_call: TRBD1
cdr3_nt: TGTGCCTGGAGGGGACAGGGGGGTACCAACATTCAGTACTTC
cdr3_aa: CAWRGQGGTNIQYF

v_call: TRBV5-1
clone_size: NA
j_call: TRBJ2-5
d_call: NA
cdr3_nt: TGCGCCAGCAGCTTCGGGGAGACCCAGTACTTC
cdr3_aa: CASSFGETQYF

v_call: TRBV14
clone_size: NA
j_call: TRBJ1-1
d_call: NA
cdr3_nt: TGTGCCAGCAGCCAAGCTTTGAACACTGAAGCTTTCTTT
cdr3_aa: CASSQALNTEAFF

v_call: TRBV2
clone_size: NA
j_call: TRBJ2-5
d_call: NA
cdr3_nt: TGTGCCAGCAGTGAAGCCGGTGGCAGGGGTGGAGAGACCCAGTACTTC
cdr3_aa: CASSEAGGRGGETQYF

v_call: TRBV5-5
clone_size: once
j_call: TRBJ2-7
d_call: NA
cdr3_nt: TGTGCCAGCAGCTTGTCTAACAGAAATACTCATCCGTACTTC
cdr3_aa: CASSLSNRNTHPYF

v_call: TRBV7-2
clone_size: NA
j_call: TRBJ1-4
d_call: TRBD1
cdr3_nt: TGTGCCAGCAGACCCCGAGGGGGCAGGGAGTCCAAACTGTTTTTT
cdr3_aa: CASRPRGGRESKLFF

v_call: TRBV6-6
clone_size: NA
j_call: TRBJ2-2
d_call: TRBD2
cdr3_nt: TGTGCCAGCAGCCGACTAGCGGGAGCTACCGGGGAGCTGTTTTTT
cdr3_aa: CASSRLAGATGELFF

v_call: TRBV10-2
clone_size: NA
j_call: TRBJ2-2
d_call: TRBD2
cdr3_nt: TGCGCCAGCAGGGGGGGGGAAACCGGGGAGCTGTTTTTT
cdr3_aa: CASRGGETGELFF

v_call: TRBV19
clone_size: NA
j_call: TRBJ2-3
d_call: TRBD1
cdr3_nt: TGTGCCAGTAGTACATCCGGGACAGCCGCAGATACGCAGTATTTT
cdr3_aa: CASSTSGTAADTQYF

v_call: TRBV6-1
clone_size: NA
j_call: TRBJ2-5
d_call: NA
cdr3_nt: TGTGCCAGCAGTGAATCGCCAGGGCGGCAAGAGACCCAGTACTTC
cdr3_aa: CASSESPGRQETQYF

v_call: TRBV27
clone_size: NA
j_call: TRBJ2-3
d_call: NA
cdr3_nt: TGTGCCAGCAGTTTATTAGAGCCGCTCACAGATACGCAGTATTTT
cdr3_aa: CASSLLEPLTDTQYF

v_call: TRBV5-4
clone_size: NA
j_call: TRBJ1-6
d_call: TRBD1
cdr3_nt: TGTGCCAGCAGCTTGGGGGACAGGGGCAATTCACCCCTCCACTTT
cdr3_aa: CASSLGDRGNSPLHF